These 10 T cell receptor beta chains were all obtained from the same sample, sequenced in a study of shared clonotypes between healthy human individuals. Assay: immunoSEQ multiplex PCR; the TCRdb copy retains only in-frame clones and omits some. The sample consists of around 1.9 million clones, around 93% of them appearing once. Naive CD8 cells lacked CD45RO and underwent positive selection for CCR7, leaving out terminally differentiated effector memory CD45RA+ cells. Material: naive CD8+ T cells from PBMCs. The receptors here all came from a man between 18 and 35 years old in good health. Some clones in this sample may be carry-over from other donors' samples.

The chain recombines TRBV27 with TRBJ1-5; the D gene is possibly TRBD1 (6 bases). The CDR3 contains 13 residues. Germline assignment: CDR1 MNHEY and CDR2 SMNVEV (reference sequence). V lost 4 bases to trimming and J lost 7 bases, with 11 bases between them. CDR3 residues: CASSWGGPQPQHF. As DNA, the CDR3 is TGTGCCAGCAGTTGGGGGGGGCCCCAGCCCCAGCATTTT.

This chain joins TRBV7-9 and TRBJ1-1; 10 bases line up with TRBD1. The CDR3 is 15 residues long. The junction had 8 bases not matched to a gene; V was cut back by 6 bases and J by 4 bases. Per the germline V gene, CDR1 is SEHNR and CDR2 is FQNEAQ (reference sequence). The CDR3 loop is CASSPRTGGSTEAFF. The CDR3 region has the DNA TGTGCCAGCAGTCCTAGGACAGGGGGGAGCACTGAAGCTTTCTTT. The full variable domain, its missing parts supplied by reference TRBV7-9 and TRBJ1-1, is DTGVSQNPRHKITKRGQNVTFRCDPISEHNRLYWYRQTLGQGPEFLTYFQNEAQLEKSRLLSDRFSAERPKGSFSTLEIQRTEQGDSAMYLCASSPRTGGSTEAFFGQGTRLTVV.

CDR3 in amino acids: CASRDLAGGLGDTQYF. CDR3 in DNA: TGTGCCAGCAGAGATCTAGCGGGAGGGTTAGGCGATACGCAGTATTTT. J is TRBJ2-3 and V is TRBV5-4; TRBD2 agrees at 12 bases. This CDR3 has 16 residues. J lost 6 bases, V lost 5 bases, and 10 bases had no gene match. Germline V CDR1 and CDR2: SGHNT, YYREEE (reference sequence).

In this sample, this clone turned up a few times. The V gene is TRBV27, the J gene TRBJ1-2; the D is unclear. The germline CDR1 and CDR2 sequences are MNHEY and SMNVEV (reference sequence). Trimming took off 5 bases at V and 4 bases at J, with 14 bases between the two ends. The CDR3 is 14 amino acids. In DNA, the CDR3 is TGTGCCAGCAGTATCTCGGGAGTCCGCTATGGCTACACCTTC. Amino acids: CASSISGVRYGYTF.

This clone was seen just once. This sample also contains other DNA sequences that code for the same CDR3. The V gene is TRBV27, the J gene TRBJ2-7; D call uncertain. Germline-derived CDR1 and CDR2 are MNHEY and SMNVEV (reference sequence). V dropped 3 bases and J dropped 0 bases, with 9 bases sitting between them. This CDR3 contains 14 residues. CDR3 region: CASSLRGGSYEQYF. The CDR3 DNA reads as TGTGCCAGCAGTTTGCGTGGCGGCTCCTACGAGCAGTACTTC.

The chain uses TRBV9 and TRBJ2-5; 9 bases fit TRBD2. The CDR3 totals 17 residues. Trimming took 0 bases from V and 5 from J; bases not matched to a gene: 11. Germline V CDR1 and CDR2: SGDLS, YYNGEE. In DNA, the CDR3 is TGTGCCAGCAGCGTAGGTTGGTCTAGCGGGACTGAGGAGACCCAGTACTTC. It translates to CASSVGWSSGTEETQYF.

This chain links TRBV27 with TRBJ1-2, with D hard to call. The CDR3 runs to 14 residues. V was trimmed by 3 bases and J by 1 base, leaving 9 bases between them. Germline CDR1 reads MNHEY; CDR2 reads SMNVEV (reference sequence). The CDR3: CASSFAGLNYGYTF. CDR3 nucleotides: TGTGCCAGCAGTTTTGCAGGCCTTAACTATGGCTACACCTTC.

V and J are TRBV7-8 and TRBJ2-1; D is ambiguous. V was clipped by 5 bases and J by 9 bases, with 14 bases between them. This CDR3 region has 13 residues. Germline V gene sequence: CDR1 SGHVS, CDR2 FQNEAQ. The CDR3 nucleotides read TGTGCCAGCAGCGACCCCTCGGAGCTTGAGCAGTTCTTC. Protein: CASSDPSELEQFF.

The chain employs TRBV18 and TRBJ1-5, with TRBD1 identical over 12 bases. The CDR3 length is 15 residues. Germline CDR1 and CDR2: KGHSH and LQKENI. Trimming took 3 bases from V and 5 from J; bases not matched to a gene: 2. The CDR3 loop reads CASSPRDRGHQPQHF. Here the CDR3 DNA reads TGTGCCAGCTCACCCCGGGACAGGGGGCATCAGCCCCAGCATTTT.

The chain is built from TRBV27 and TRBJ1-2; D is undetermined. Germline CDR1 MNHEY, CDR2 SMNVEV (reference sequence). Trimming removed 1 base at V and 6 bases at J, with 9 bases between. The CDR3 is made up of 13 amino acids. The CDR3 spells CASSLLGNDGYTF. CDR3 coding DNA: TGTGCCAGCAGTTTATTGGGAAACGATGGCTACACCTTC.